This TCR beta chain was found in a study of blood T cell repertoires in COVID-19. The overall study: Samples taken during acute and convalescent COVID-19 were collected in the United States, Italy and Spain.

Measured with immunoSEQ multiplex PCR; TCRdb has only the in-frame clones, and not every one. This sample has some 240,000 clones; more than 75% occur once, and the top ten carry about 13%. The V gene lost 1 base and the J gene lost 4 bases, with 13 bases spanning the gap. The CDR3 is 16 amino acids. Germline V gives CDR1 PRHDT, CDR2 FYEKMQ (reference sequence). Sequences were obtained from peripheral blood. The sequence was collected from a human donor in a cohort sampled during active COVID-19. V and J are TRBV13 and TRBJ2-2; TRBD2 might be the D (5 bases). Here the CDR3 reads CASSLVTPRGTGELFF. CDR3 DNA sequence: TGTGCCAGCAGCTTAGTAACTCCCCGGGGCACCGGGGAGCTGTTTTTT.